A selection of T cell receptor beta chains follows, all from one sample in a study of PD-1 blockade in classical Hodgkin lymphoma. Sequencing used immunoSEQ multiplex PCR; TCRdb keeps in-frame clones, though not all of them. Of more than 15,000 clones listed, roughly 90% are singletons. The sequenced sample was CD4+ T cells from blood. The receptors were sampled from a human donor with classical Hodgkin lymphoma. CDR3s include the opening cysteine and the closing phenylalanine or tryptophan.

V: TRBV9; CDR3: CASSVAGRSGNTIYF
V: TRBV2; CDR3: CAIPSRLQETQYF
V: TRBV7-2; CDR3: CASSLEGLNNEQFF
V: TRBV2; CDR3: CASSQGLFTDTQYF
V: TRBV5-6; CDR3: CASRPGQGKGYTF
V: TRBV7-9; CDR3: CASSRPMGLGEQYF
V: TRBV2; CDR3: CASSVDRGMEKLFF
V: TRBV28; CDR3: CASREQGVSYNEQFF
V: TRBV7-2; CDR3: CASSLEGRGLSGELFF
V: TRBV19; CDR3: CASRTGRQSDTQYF
V: TRBV28; CDR3: CASSLGLSSGPSYEQYF
V: TRBV9; CDR3: CASSVAGLAGAEQYF
V: TRBV7-9; CDR3: CASSRRDDEAFF
V: TRBV10-3; CDR3: CAISVREAPYEQYF
V: TRBV6-5; CDR3: CASSSGRPETQYF
V: TRBV7-9; CDR3: CASSLAQGNDQPQHF
V: TRBV6-5; CDR3: CASSGSAIETQYF
V: TRBV15; CDR3: CATSRDLGTGEQFF
V: TRBV5-1; CDR3: CASSPESGIDGYTF
V: TRBV27; CDR3: CASYVGTGGAEDTQYF
V: TRBV4-1; CDR3: CASSQEGWVQGGYTF
V: TRBV12-5; CDR3: CASGPLNEQFF
V: TRBV28; CDR3: CASSYMDRATEAFF
V: TRBV5-5; CDR3: CASSLAAQEKGQPQHF
V: TRBV19; CDR3: CASRRLIGGQPQHF
V: TRBV7-8; CDR3: CASSARRQPSQEQYF
V: TRBV5-4; CDR3: CASSFGRDTQYF
V: TRBV4-1; CDR3: CASSQDLGLAAEPYEQYF
V: TRBV2; CDR3: CASTRQQNTEAFF
V: TRBV5-4; CDR3: CASSSGGSGTEKLFF
V: TRBV20-1; CDR3: CSAPLGRTQYF
V: TRBV19; CDR3: CASRLSGETQYF
V: TRBV27; CDR3: CASSLGRGAQLFF
V: TRBV6-5; CDR3: CASSYGGRQPQHF
V: TRBV30; CDR3: CAWGRSGANVLTF
V: TRBV19; CDR3: CASSTGPGWEAFF
V: TRBV7-2; CDR3: CASSLGGIFDTGELFF
V: TRBV9; CDR3: CASSEGGLAKNIQYF
V: TRBV6-5; CDR3: CASSYVTSDSYEQYF
V: TRBV4-1; CDR3: CASSRGGLVKGGELFF